A selection of T cell receptor beta chains follows, all from one sample in a study of T-cell reconstitution after alpha-beta-depleted transplantation in children. TCRdb called the PCR reads again in MiXCR, with one record for every CDR3 protein. The repertoire holds over 150,000 distinct CDR3 sequences, around 7% seen once, with 5.5% in the top ten. Sequencing used PBMCs, obtained before TCRalphabeta/CD19-depleted stem cell transplant. The source of these receptors is a boy under 10 years old with acute lymphoblastic leukemia, due to receive a stem cell transplant. The CDR3 runs from the conserved cysteine through the conserved F or W. D genes are given only for firm matches. Expanded clones are given a class, and other clones once, few, many or no size at all.

D gene: -; clone size: many; J gene: TRBJ1-4; V gene: TRBV7-2; CDR3 protein: CASSLARQTNEKLFF; CDR3 DNA: TGTGCCAGCAGCTTAGCGCGGCAGACTAATGAAAAACTGTTTTTT
D gene: TRBD1; clone size: many; J gene: TRBJ1-5; V gene: TRBV29-1; CDR3 protein: CSVEEGTGGPNQPQHF; CDR3 DNA: TGCAGCGTTGAAGAGGGGACAGGGGGACCAAATCAGCCCCAGCATTTT
D gene: TRBD1; clone size: -; J gene: TRBJ1-1; V gene: TRBV29-1; CDR3 protein: CSGTGATEAFF; CDR3 DNA: TGCAGCGGTACAGGGGCCACTGAAGCTTTCTTT
D gene: -; clone size: many; J gene: TRBJ2-7; V gene: TRBV9; CDR3 protein: CASSVDPQVSSYEQYF; CDR3 DNA: TGTGCCAGCAGCGTAGACCCTCAGGTATCCTCCTACGAGCAGTACTTC
D gene: -; clone size: many; J gene: TRBJ2-7; V gene: TRBV28; CDR3 protein: CASSLPPPPYRDGISYEQYF; CDR3 DNA: TGTGCCAGCAGTTTGCCCCCCCCACCCTACCGGGACGGAATCTCCTACGAGCAGTACTTC
D gene: -; clone size: many; J gene: TRBJ2-6; V gene: TRBV28; CDR3 protein: CASSSYSGANVLTF; CDR3 DNA: TGTGCCAGCAGTTCCTACTCTGGGGCCAACGTCCTGACTTTC
D gene: -; clone size: -; J gene: TRBJ2-4; V gene: TRBV7-9; CDR3 protein: CASSPQNIQYF; CDR3 DNA: TGTGCCAGCAGCCCCCAAAACATTCAGTACTTC
D gene: TRBD1; clone size: few; J gene: TRBJ1-5; V gene: TRBV24-1; CDR3 protein: CATGGQENQPQHF; CDR3 DNA: TGTGCCACCGGGGGACAGGAGAATCAGCCCCAGCATTTT
D gene: -; clone size: few; J gene: TRBJ2-5; V gene: TRBV5-5; CDR3 protein: CASSFNREAQYF; CDR3 DNA: TGTGCCAGCAGCTTCAACCGCGAGGCCCAGTACTTC
D gene: -; clone size: few; J gene: TRBJ2-7; V gene: TRBV20-1; CDR3 protein: CRKGNGLRREQYF; CDR3 DNA: TGCAGGAAAGGGAACGGATTACGAAGAGAGCAGTACTTC
D gene: -; clone size: many; J gene: TRBJ2-2; V gene: TRBV7-2; CDR3 protein: CASSLIYGELFF; CDR3 DNA: TGTGCCAGCAGCTTAATATACGGGGAGCTGTTTTTT
D gene: TRBD2; clone size: -; J gene: TRBJ2-3; V gene: TRBV5-4; CDR3 protein: CASSAPGLAGTFTDTQYF; CDR3 DNA: TGTGCCAGCAGCGCGCCGGGACTAGCGGGTACCTTCACAGATACGCAGTATTTT
D gene: TRBD2; clone size: -; J gene: TRBJ2-3; V gene: TRBV18; CDR3 protein: CASSPDGASGRVRTDTQYF; CDR3 DNA: TGTGCCAGCTCACCAGACGGGGCTAGCGGGAGGGTCCGCACAGATACGCAGTATTTT
D gene: -; clone size: few; J gene: TRBJ1-1; V gene: TRBV27; CDR3 protein: CASSWDESREEAFF; CDR3 DNA: TGTGCCAGCAGTTGGGACGAGAGCCGGGAAGAAGCTTTCTTT
D gene: -; clone size: many; J gene: TRBJ2-7; V gene: TRBV5-1; CDR3 protein: CASSPRSPTYEQYF; CDR3 DNA: TGCGCCAGCAGCCCACGATCTCCAACCTACGAGCAGTACTTC
D gene: TRBD1; clone size: -; J gene: TRBJ2-7; V gene: TRBV3-1; CDR3 protein: CACSQRKDRAYEQYF; CDR3 DNA: TGTGCCTGTAGCCAAAGGAAAGACAGGGCCTACGAGCAGTACTTC
D gene: -; clone size: -; J gene: TRBJ2-2; V gene: TRBV7-9; CDR3 protein: CASSSPRRANTGELFF; CDR3 DNA: TGTGCCAGCAGCTCCCCGCGGAGAGCGAACACCGGGGAGCTGTTTTTT
D gene: TRBD1; clone size: many; J gene: TRBJ2-7; V gene: TRBV7-2; CDR3 protein: CASSPGWDRGPYEQYF; CDR3 DNA: TGTGCCAGCAGCCCCGGTTGGGACAGGGGGCCCTACGAGCAGTACTTC
D gene: -; clone size: -; J gene: TRBJ2-7; V gene: TRBV4-3; CDR3 protein: CASSQFNRDPTYEQYF; CDR3 DNA: TGCGCCAGCAGCCAATTTAACCGGGACCCGACCTACGAGCAGTACTTC
D gene: -; clone size: -; J gene: TRBJ2-5; V gene: TRBV28; CDR3 protein: CASTRRYQETQYF; CDR3 DNA: TGTGCCAGCACGAGGCGATATCAAGAGACCCAGTACTTC
D gene: -; clone size: -; J gene: TRBJ2-5; V gene: TRBV20-1; CDR3 protein: CSARLVSGETQYF; CDR3 DNA: TGCAGTGCACGACTCGTAAGTGGGGAGACCCAGTACTTC
D gene: TRBD2; clone size: -; J gene: TRBJ2-1; V gene: TRBV30; CDR3 protein: CAWFPPLLSGNNNEQFF; CDR3 DNA: TGTGCCTGGTTTCCCCCCCTACTCAGCGGGAACAACAATGAGCAGTTCTTC
D gene: TRBD2; clone size: many; J gene: TRBJ2-1; V gene: TRBV7-9; CDR3 protein: CASSLAETSESYNEQFF; CDR3 DNA: TGTGCCAGCAGCTTAGCCGAGACTAGCGAATCCTACAATGAGCAGTTCTTC
D gene: TRBD1; clone size: many; J gene: TRBJ2-7; V gene: TRBV6-2/TRBV6-3; CDR3 protein: CASIPHGGQGRYEQYF; CDR3 DNA: TGTGCCAGCATACCTCATGGGGGACAGGGAAGATACGAGCAGTACTTC
D gene: -; clone size: many; J gene: TRBJ1-5; V gene: TRBV7-9; CDR3 protein: CASSLSGNSNQPQHF; CDR3 DNA: TGTGCCAGCAGCTTATCGGGGAATAGCAATCAGCCCCAGCATTTT
D gene: -; clone size: many; J gene: TRBJ2-3; V gene: TRBV12-3/TRBV12-4; CDR3 protein: CASSFLVSTDTQYF; CDR3 DNA: TGTGCCAGCAGTTTTTTAGTGAGCACAGATACGCAGTATTTT
D gene: -; clone size: -; J gene: TRBJ1-2; V gene: TRBV7-8; CDR3 protein: CASSLMATYGYTF; CDR3 DNA: TGTGCCAGCAGCTTAATGGCGACATATGGCTACACCTTC
D gene: -; clone size: few; J gene: TRBJ2-1; V gene: TRBV28; CDR3 protein: CASRDLPGERNEQFF; CDR3 DNA: TGTGCCAGCAGGGACCTCCCGGGGGAAAGAAATGAGCAGTTCTTC
D gene: -; clone size: few; J gene: TRBJ2-2; V gene: TRBV19; CDR3 protein: CASKTQRLNTGELFF; CDR3 DNA: TGTGCCAGTAAAACGCAGCGCCTGAACACCGGGGAGCTGTTTTTT
D gene: -; clone size: many; J gene: TRBJ2-1; V gene: TRBV20-1; CDR3 protein: CSANRASSYNEQFF; CDR3 DNA: TGCAGTGCTAATCGAGCTAGCTCCTACAATGAGCAGTTCTTC
D gene: -; clone size: many; J gene: TRBJ2-3; V gene: TRBV7-9; CDR3 protein: CASRVAESTDTQYF; CDR3 DNA: TGTGCCAGCAGGGTAGCGGAGAGCACAGATACGCAGTATTTT
D gene: -; clone size: many; J gene: TRBJ1-2; V gene: TRBV7-2; CDR3 protein: CASSLAEVGNSYGYTF; CDR3 DNA: TGTGCCAGCAGCTTAGCGGAAGTAGGGAACAGCTATGGCTACACCTTC
D gene: TRBD2; clone size: many; J gene: TRBJ2-5; V gene: TRBV6-2/TRBV6-3; CDR3 protein: CASSYVRGGRETQYF; CDR3 DNA: TGTGCCAGCAGTTACGTGCGGGGGGGCAGGGAGACCCAGTACTTC